Sequencing of this T cell receptor beta chain was carried out in a study of T cells in Graves' hyperthyroidism and ophthalmopathy. At the level of the study: It was at initial diagnosis, before any treatment, that peripheral blood was collected.

Ophthalmopathy cases scored 3 or more on the Clinical Activity Score and 4 or more on NOSPECS grade, with duration below 3 months. Extraction of PBMCs used 10 ml of fresh peripheral blood. RNA transcripts gave rise to amplified TCR beta CDR3 regions. The primer set for the first-round RT-PCR of the TCR CDR3 was HTBI. One entry per CDR3 protein, called by TCRdb with MiXCR from the multiplex PCR reads. Of a few hundred thousand distinct CDR3 sequences detected, roughly 15% appear once; the ten largest clones hold roughly 21%. This CDR3 has 16 residues. Germline trimming cut 1 base from V and 7 bases from J; bases unmatched to any gene: 5. The germline V gene has CDR1 KGHSH and CDR2 LQKENI. This clonotype was recorded many times.

Material for sequencing was blood. This sequence was found in a woman under 40 with Graves' ophthalmopathy. The rearrangement joins TRBV18 to TRBJ2-1, with 12 nucleotides matching TRBD1. The CDR3 DNA sequence: TGTGCCAGCTCACCACGGGACAGGGGGCGCCGGAATGAGCAGTTCTTC. Its protein is CASSPRDRGRRNEQFF.